The T cell receptor (beta chain) under discussion was sequenced for a study of cytomegalovirus exposure and HLA in healthy donors. As for the study in general: As released early, the data held some 80 million unique TCRs from HLA-typed donors.

The CDR3 spans 16 residues. The V and J ends lost 4 bases and 5 bases, in that order; junction bases with no gene match: 8. The germline V gene has CDR1 LGHNA and CDR2 YNFKEQ. PCR involved 60 Vbeta and 13 Jbeta primers. The method was immunoSEQ multiplex PCR; TCRdb's version includes in-frame clones alone and lacks a portion of them. The top ten hold approximately 6.1% of the sample, which has approximately 110,000 clones, around 80% seen once. Sequenced input: PBMCs. The chain has TRBV4-2 and TRBJ2-1, with 10 bases fitting TRBD2. The sequence was collected from a man between 18 and 35 years old in good health and CMV-seronegative. The DNA of the CDR3 is TGTGCCAGCAGCCGGGATCGGACTAGCGGCCACAATGAGCAGTTCTTC. It is translated as CASSRDRTSGHNEQFF.